This T cell receptor beta chain came from a study of CD8 T cells in Susac syndrome. The study's findings and limits: In its TCR sequencing and HLA analysis, the study acknowledged that the number of individuals was relatively small.

As concerns this clonotype: The antigen remains undetermined.

Germline lookup yields CDR1 MRHNA and CDR2 SNTAGT. V was trimmed by 0 bases and J by 4 bases, leaving 9 bases between them. The CDR3 contains 14 residues. Random-hexamer reverse transcription was applied to roughly 0.5 to 1 ug RNA. Each CDR3 protein is one row after TCRdb ran MiXCR on the immunoSEQ multiplex PCR reads. This table holds 120,000 to 150,000 distinct CDR3 sequences, 94% found once. TEMRA cells were FACS-enriched, with CD8+ and CD4+ T cells isolated negatively. The TCR was taken from a human donor in good health. Material: CD4+ T cells from PBMCs. The J gene is TRBJ1-1, the V gene TRBV6-4; D unclear. The CDR3 loop reads CASSDSPGSTEAFF. In DNA, the CDR3 is TGTGCCAGCAGTGACTCTCCTGGGTCCACTGAAGCTTTCTTT.